These 5 T cell receptor beta chains share one sample of origin, sequenced in a study of healthy donors' naive CD4 and CD8 T cells. A linear amplification protocol produced the TCR libraries from about 450 ng of total RNA. Via MiXCR, TCRdb re-called the reads, giving one row per CDR3 protein. The sample carries around 180,000 distinct CDR3 sequences, over 60% recorded once. The sample consisted of naive CD4+ and CD8+ T cells sorted from blood, pooled from several donors. These receptors were collected from a pool of human donors in good health; the sample pools cells from several healthy donors.

The gene calls are TRBV10-3 and TRBJ1-3, with D possibly TRBD1 on 6 matching bases. In germline, CDR1 is ENHRY, CDR2 SYGVKD. This CDR3 spans 16 amino acids. The ends were cut back, 2 bases at V and 3 bases at J, with 14 bases in the middle. The CDR3 DNA reads as TGTGCCATCAGTGAGATCACAGGGAATGATGGAAACACCATATATTTT. It specifies CAISEITGNDGNTIYF.

The chain recombines TRBV5-6 with TRBJ2-7; TRBD1 is a possible D gene (5 bases). The V gene's germline CDR1 is SGHDT and CDR2 YYEEEE. V shed 2 bases and J shed 0 bases, with 9 bases lying between them. This CDR3 is built from 14 residues. The CDR3 loop reads CASSFPDTSYEQYF. The CDR3 coding sequence is TGTGCCAGCAGCTTCCCGGACACCTCCTACGAGCAGTACTTC.

CDR3 coding DNA: TGTGCCAGCAGCTTAGGGGCTAGCGGTTGGGGAACAGATACGCAGTATTTT. Translated, it gives CASSLGASGWGTDTQYF. V gene TRBV7-8 combines with J gene TRBJ2-3; 7 positions match TRBD2. CDR1 and CDR2 from the germline V gene are SGHVS and FQNEAQ. V dropped 1 base and J dropped 3; count of bases not matched to a gene: 10. The CDR3 has 17 amino acids. The full variable domain, with the rest looked up from reference TRBV7-8 and TRBJ2-3, is GAGVSQSPRYKVAKRGQDVALRCDPISGHVSLFWYQQALGQGPEFLTYFQNEAQLDKSGLPSDRFFAERPEGSVSTLKIQRTQQEDSAVYLCASSLGASGWGTDTQYFGPGTRLTVL.

This clonotype was picked up a small number of times. V usage is TRBV10-3 and J usage is TRBJ2-7; 10 nucleotides line up with TRBD1. The CDR3 has 14 residues. Germline V gene sequence: CDR1 ENHRY, CDR2 SYGVKD. Losses at the gene ends were 4 bases for V and 5 bases for J; bases not matched to a gene: 5. CDR3 in amino acids: CAISVGTGDHEQYF. The CDR3 DNA reads TGTGCCATCAGTGTCGGGACAGGGGACCACGAGCAGTACTTC.

V is TRBV6-6 and J is TRBJ1-1; 12 bases align to TRBD1. Losses at the gene ends were 7 bases for V and 5 bases for J; bases not matched to a gene: 17. The CDR3 runs to 18 residues. The germline V gene encodes CDR1 MNHNY and CDR2 SVGAGI (reference sequence). This CDR3 reads CASTAQGTGGARGTEAFF. In DNA, the CDR3 is TGTGCCAGCACCGCCCAAGGGACAGGGGGCGCCCGGGGGACTGAAGCTTTCTTT.